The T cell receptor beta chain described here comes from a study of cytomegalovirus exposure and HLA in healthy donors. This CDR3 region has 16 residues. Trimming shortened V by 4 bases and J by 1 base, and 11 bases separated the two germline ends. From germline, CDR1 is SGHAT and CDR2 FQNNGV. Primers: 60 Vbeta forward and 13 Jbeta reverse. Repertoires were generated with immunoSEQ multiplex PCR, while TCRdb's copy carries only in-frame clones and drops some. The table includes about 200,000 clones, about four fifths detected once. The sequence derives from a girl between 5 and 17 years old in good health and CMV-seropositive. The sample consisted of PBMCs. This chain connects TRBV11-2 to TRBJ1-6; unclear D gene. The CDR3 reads CASSSPLQSYNSPLHF. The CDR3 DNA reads TGTGCCAGCAGCTCACCCTTACAGTCCTATAATTCACCCCTCCACTTT.